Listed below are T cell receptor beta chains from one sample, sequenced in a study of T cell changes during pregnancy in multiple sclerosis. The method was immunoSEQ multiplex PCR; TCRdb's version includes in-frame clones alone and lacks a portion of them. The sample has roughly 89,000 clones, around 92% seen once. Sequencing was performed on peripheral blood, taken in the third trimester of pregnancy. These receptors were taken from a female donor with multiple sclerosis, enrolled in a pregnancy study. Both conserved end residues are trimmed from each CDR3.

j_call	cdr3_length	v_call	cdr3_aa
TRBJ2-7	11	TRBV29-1	SVDSGSAYEQY
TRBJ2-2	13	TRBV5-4	ASSSSGRNTGELF
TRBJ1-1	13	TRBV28	ASSKLDRATAEAF
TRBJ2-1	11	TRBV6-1	ASYRQGGNEQF
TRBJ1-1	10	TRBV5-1	ASSRQGAEAF
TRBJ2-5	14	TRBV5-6	ASSATTGEGEETQY
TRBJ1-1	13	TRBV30	AWSVYYRGRTEAF
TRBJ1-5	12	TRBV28	ASSLIGGNQPQH
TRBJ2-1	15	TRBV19	ASSMDVGLAGANEQF
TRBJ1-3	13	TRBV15	ATSRDTSSGNTIY
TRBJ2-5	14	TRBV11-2	ASSFPVAGARETQY
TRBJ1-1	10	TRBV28	ASSRDSVEAF
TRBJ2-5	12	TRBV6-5	ASSLGTVQETQY
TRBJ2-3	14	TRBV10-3	AISRFERDGTDTQY
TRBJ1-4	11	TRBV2	ADKQGTNEKLF
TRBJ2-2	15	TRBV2	ASSPVIAGTNTGELF
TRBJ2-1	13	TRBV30	AWNALGGMYNEQF
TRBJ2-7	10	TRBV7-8	ASSLVAYEQY
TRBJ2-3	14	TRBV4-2	ASSLNRARRTDTQY
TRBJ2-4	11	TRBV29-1	SVLPLTANIQY
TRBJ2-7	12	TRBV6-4	ASRAPLDFYEQY
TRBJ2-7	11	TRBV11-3	ASSLVVGGPQY
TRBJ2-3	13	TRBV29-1	SVGSPAASTDTQY
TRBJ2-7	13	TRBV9	ASSVEPARSYEQY
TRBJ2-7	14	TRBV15	ATSRDSSGSWYEQY
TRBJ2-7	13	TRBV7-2	ASSSNGGQAYEQY
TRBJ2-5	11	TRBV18	ASSPLYQETQY
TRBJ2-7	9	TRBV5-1	ASSLGGEKN
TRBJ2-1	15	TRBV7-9	ASSLVLLAGVGNEQF
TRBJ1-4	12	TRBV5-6	ASSWDGGGEKLF
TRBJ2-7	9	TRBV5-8	ATGDTYEQY
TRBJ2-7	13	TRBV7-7	ASSPIGGDLDEQY
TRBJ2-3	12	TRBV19	ASIETGSTDTQY
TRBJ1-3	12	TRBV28	ASRYGTAGNTIY
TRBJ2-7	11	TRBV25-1	ASTGTSSYEQY
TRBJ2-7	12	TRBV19	ASSLTGLPEEQY
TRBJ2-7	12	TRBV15	ATSRDGAGYEQY
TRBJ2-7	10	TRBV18	ASSLAGGEQY
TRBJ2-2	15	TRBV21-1	ASSKVDHRENTGELF
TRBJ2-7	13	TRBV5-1	ASGPATSGNAEQY
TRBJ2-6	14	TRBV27	ASSLRSGSGANVLT
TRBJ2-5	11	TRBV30	AWSVTGAETQY
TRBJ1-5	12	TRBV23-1	ANPTGRHNQPQH
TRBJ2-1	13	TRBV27	ASRPFAGVYNEQF
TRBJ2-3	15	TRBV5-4	ASSLEATVRSTDTQY
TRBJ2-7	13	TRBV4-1	ASSQSSGFSYEQY
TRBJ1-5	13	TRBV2	ASSVGEPSNQPQH
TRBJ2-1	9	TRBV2	ASSAGNEQF
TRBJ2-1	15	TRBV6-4	ASSDSPSGLIYNEQF
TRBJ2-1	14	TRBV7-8	ASSVGSGRNYNEQF
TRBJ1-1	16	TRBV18	ASSRVTGSGSYNTEAF
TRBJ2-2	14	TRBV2	ASGPSQGWNTGELF
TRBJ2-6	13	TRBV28	ASRLQGSGANVLT
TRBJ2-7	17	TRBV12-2	ASRLAVDSPGQGFYEQY
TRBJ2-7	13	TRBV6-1	ASSLLSGKVYEQY
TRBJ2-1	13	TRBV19	ASSIYPSSYNEQF
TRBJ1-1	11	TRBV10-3	ATHRGTDTEAF
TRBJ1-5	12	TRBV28	ASSVRGAFKPQH
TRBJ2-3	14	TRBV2	ASSEGASGHTDTQY
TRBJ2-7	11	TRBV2	ATTIADSYEQY